This TCR beta chain was captured by sequencing in a study of OX40 agonist ivuxolimab in advanced cancers. Study context: Patients receiving dose escalation had hepatocellular carcinoma, melanoma, renal cell or head and neck cancer.

This CDR3 is 16 amino acids long. Germline V CDR1 and CDR2: SGHNT, YYREEE (reference sequence). V was clipped by 0 bases and J by 0 bases, with 7 bases between them. On this clone itself: Its antigen remains unidentified.

Study-wide findings and caveats: The average count of expanded clones was higher among CD8+ T cells than among CD4+. No antigen was identified for the clonally expanded peripheral T cells.

Sequenced by immunoSEQ multiplex PCR; TCRdb stores in-frame clones only, minus some. The data show 55,000 to 70,000 clones, 80% to 90% seen once. This chain connects TRBV5-4 to TRBJ1-6; D ambiguous. The receptor's source is an adult with an advanced solid tumor such as melanoma, head and neck, liver or kidney cancer. The sample here was CD4+ or CD8+ T cells sorted from blood, taken in a trial of the OX40 agonist ivuxolimab. The CDR3 region is CASSLGQPSYNSPLHF. CDR3 nucleotide sequence: TGTGCCAGCAGCTTGGGGCAGCCCTCCTATAATTCACCCCTCCACTTT.